This T cell receptor beta chain derives from a study of identical twins. Study findings and constraints: The more abundant beta clonotypes in cord blood had fewer insertions, and memory repertoires did not show this.

In this sample, this clonotype turned up a few times. The antigen remains undetermined. V dropped 1 base and J dropped 6 bases, with 10 bases sitting between them. The CDR3 has 14 residues. Per germline, CDR1 SEHNR and CDR2 FQNEAQ (reference sequence). TCRdb redid the calling of the 5' RACE reads with MiXCR, one entry per CDR3 protein. Altogether about 200,000 distinct CDR3 sequences are present, approximately 5.9% being singletons, with the ten largest covering roughly 15%. This same sample was also taken into another study, of T cells expressing NK-cell markers.

The sample consisted of CD8+ T cells sorted from blood. The chain couples TRBV7-9 to TRBJ2-1; D is possibly TRBD2 (6 bases). The TCR comes from a woman aged 18 to 35 in good health. CDR3 coding DNA: TGTGCCAGCAGCTTAGACTGGGGGGTCAATGAGCAGTTCTTC. Translated, it gives CASSLDWGVNEQFF.